The clone carrying this T cell receptor (beta chain) was counted a few times. Its matching antigen is unknown. This specimen includes other DNA sequences encoding the same CDR3. Each cell subset's genomic DNA was divided evenly among several immunoSEQ plates. Sequencing used immunoSEQ multiplex PCR; TCRdb keeps in-frame clones, though not all of them. This table holds roughly 2 million clones, approximately 96% found once. The sample belongs to a study of shared clonotypes between healthy human individuals. Division of CD4+ cells produced a CD45RA+ naive subset and a CD45RA-negative memory subset. Trimming pared 0 bases from V and 0 bases from J, leaving 7 bases between. Germline-derived CDR1 and CDR2 are SGHRS and YFSETQ. The CDR3 sequence is 14 residues long. Broader study findings: Among non-shared clonotypes, generation probabilities were lower than among those shared by all four donors. The low donor count limited represented genetic and exposure-history diversity.

Input material: naive CD4+ T cells sorted from blood. The subset: CD45RA+ positively selected. The source of this sequence is a man between 18 and 29 years old in good health. The chain uses TRBV5-1 and TRBJ2-7; tentatively, D is TRBD1 (5 bases). The CDR3 protein is CASSLGQSSYEQYF. The CDR3 region has the DNA TGCGCCAGCAGCTTGGGACAGTCCTCCTACGAGCAGTACTTC.